Sequencing of this TCR beta chain was carried out in a study of human versus mouse CDR3 diversity and MHC coevolution. V was cut by 2 bases and J by 4 bases, with 15 bases left in between. The CDR3 loop spans 16 amino acids. Germline V gives CDR1 MNHEY, CDR2 SMNVEV (reference sequence). Only in-frame clones appear in the TCRdb table, and some are missing; sequencing was by immunoSEQ multiplex PCR. The sample shows 60,000 to 95,000 clones, around 90% of them seen only once. This chain joins TRBV27 and TRBJ1-5; maybe TRBD1 (5 bases). Sequencing used naive CD4+ T cells from blood. Stated subset: CD45RO-negative CD62L-positive naive CD4 T cells. The sequence was obtained from a person between 25 and 75 years old in good health. The CDR3 protein is CASSLRGLGMNQPQHF. CDR3 in DNA: TGTGCCAGCAGTTTAAGGGGACTGGGCATGAATCAGCCCCAGCATTTT.